This T cell receptor (beta chain) is from a study of T cell responses to AZD1222 COVID-19 vaccine. Whole-study results and caveats: Donors were chiefly white British, with a greater number of females, and clonal diversity was perhaps underestimated. Repertoires were obtained only post-peak T cell response. Nearly half of the spike-specific TCRs reportedly recognize variant regions that carry no mutations.

The repertoire was sequenced with immunoSEQ multiplex PCR; TCRdb's copy has only in-frame clones and lacks some. The data hold roughly 91,000 clones, with more than 75% observed a single time. With respect to this clone: Its antigen is unidentified.

The CDR3 extends over 15 amino acids. With 3 bases clipped from V and 3 bases from J, the junction kept 7 bases outside the gene matches. Germline CDR1 is SGDLS and CDR2 is YYNGEE. The origin of this receptor is an adult in good health. The sequenced sample was peripheral blood, obtained on day 0 of AZD1222 vaccination. This chain links TRBV9 with TRBJ2-7, with TRBD1 matching over 9 bases. The CDR3 DNA reads as TGTGCCAGCAGCGCGGCCGGGACAGGGATCTACGAGCAGTACTTC. Amino acids: CASSAAGTGIYEQYF. Combining the CDR3 with reference TRBV9 and TRBJ2-7 gives the whole variable domain DSGVTQTPKHLITATGQRVTLRCSPRSGDLSVYWYQQSLDQGLQFLIQYYNGEERAKGNILERFSAQQFPDLHSELNLSSLELGDSALYFCASSAAGTGIYEQYFGPGTRLTVT.